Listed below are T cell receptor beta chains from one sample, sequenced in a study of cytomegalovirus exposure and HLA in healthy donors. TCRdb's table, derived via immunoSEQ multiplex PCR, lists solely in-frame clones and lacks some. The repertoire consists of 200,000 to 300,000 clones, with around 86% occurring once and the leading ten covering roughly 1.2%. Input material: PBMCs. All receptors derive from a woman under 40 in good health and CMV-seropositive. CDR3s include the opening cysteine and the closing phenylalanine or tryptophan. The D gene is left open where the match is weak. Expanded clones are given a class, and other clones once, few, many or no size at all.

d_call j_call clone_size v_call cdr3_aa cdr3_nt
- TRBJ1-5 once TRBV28 CASSFLSQPQHF TGTGCCAGCAGTTTTTTATCCCAGCCCCAGCATTTT
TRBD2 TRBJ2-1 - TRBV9 CASSAGLTTHNEQFF TGTGCCAGCAGCGCGGGACTAACGACCCACAATGAGCAGTTCTTC
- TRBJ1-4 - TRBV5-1 CASSLGGNEKLFF TGCGCCAGCAGCTTGGGCGGGAATGAAAAACTGTTTTTT
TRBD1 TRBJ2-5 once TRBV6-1 CASSAAGGWGETQYF TGTGCCAGCAGTGCAGCAGGGGGCTGGGGAGAGACCCAGTACTTC
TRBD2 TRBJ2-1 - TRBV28 CASRPYTSGRANEQFF TGTGCCAGCAGGCCTTACACTAGCGGGAGGGCCAATGAGCAGTTCTTC
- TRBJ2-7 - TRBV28 CASSLYRRFSYEQYF TGTGCCAGCAGTTTATACAGGCGCTTCTCCTACGAGCAGTACTTC
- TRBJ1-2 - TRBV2 CASSADGYTF TGTGCCAGCAGTGCCGATGGCTACACCTTC
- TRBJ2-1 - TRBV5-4 CASSLVASGEQFF TGTGCCAGCAGCTTGGTGGCATCTGGTGAGCAGTTCTTC
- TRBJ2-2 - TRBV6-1 CAIRPSSDNTGELFF TGTGCCATCCGTCCCTCCAGCGACAACACCGGGGAGCTGTTTTTT
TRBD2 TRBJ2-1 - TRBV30 CAWSQREYNEQFF TGTGCCTGGTCCCAGCGGGAATACAATGAGCAGTTCTTC
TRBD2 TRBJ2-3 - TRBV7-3 CASSQRTSGVTDTQYF TGTGCCAGCAGCCAGAGAACTAGCGGAGTCACAGATACGCAGTATTTT
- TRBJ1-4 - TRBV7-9 CASSTRRPEAEKLFF TGTGCCAGCAGCACTAGAAGACCGGAGGCTGAAAAACTGTTTTTT
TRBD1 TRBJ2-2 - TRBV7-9 CASSLQGVGELFF TGTGCCAGCAGCCTCCAGGGGGTCGGGGAGCTGTTTTTT
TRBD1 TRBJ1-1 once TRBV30 CAWIIRGQDTEAFF TGTGCCTGGATCATCAGGGGGCAGGACACTGAAGCTTTCTTT
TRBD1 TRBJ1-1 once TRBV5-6 CASSPPRDREPYTEAFF TGTGCCAGCAGCCCCCCCCGGGACAGGGAGCCTTACACTGAAGCTTTCTTT
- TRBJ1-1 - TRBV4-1 CASSQDDRPGKWAFF TGCGCCAGCAGCCAAGATGACAGGCCGGGTAAGTGGGCTTTCTTT